These 20 T cell receptor beta chains originate from one sample sequenced in a study of breast tumors, draining lymph nodes, adjacent tissues. Breast cancer patients provided tissue from their axillary draining lymph nodes. TCRdb called the multiplex PCR reads again in MiXCR, with one record for every CDR3 protein. The data show around 250,000 distinct CDR3 sequences, less than 40% seen once. The sample was axillary lymph node tissue. Every receptor here comes from a female donor with breast cancer. Some clones in this sample may be carry-over from other donors' samples.

This clonotype showed up many times. This chain connects TRBV15 to TRBJ1-4, with D possibly being TRBD1 (6 bases). CDR3 length: 14 residues. Germline lookup yields CDR1 LNHNV and CDR2 YYDKDF (reference sequence). V was shortened by 1 base and J by 7 bases, with 10 bases between the two germline ends. The CDR3 loop reads CATSRVTGIEKLFF. Here the CDR3 DNA reads TGTGCCACCAGCAGAGTAACAGGGATTGAAAAACTGTTTTTT.

This clonotype was recorded a few times. It may be a read error: a sequence one base away is much more abundant. The gene calls are TRBV20-1 and TRBJ1-5, with D possibly matching TRBD1 (6 bases). This CDR3 has 15 residues. Trimming took 0 bases from V and 6 from J, leaving 15 bases between them. In germline, CDR1 is DFQATT, CDR2 SNEGSKA (reference sequence). As DNA, the CDR3 is TGCAGTGCTAGAGACGCCGGGACACCCACTCAGCCCCAGCATTTT. Translating it yields CSARDAGTPTQPQHF.

In this sample, this clonotype turned up once. The chain is built from TRBV12-3 or TRBV12-4 and TRBJ2-5; the D gene could be TRBD1 or TRBD2 (5 bases each). The CDR3 has 15 amino acids. CDR3 sequence (DNA): TGTGCTAGTGCCAACCTTGCAGGGTCTAGGGACACCCAGTACTTC. It translates to CASANLAGSRDTQYF.

The chain is built from TRBV7-3 and TRBJ2-1, with a possible D match to TRBD2 (5 bases). This CDR3 contains 16 residues. Trimming pared 11 bases from V and 13 bases from J, leaving 33 bases between. CDR1 SGHTA and CDR2 FQGTGA come from the germline V gene. The CDR3 region has the DNA TGTGCCGACCGTAGGCGGACGAGCAGTACACTAGAAATCCAGTTCTTC. As protein: CADRRRTSSTLEIQFF. The full variable domain, rest sourced from reference TRBV7-3 and TRBJ2-1, is GAGVSQTPSNKVTEKGKYVELRCDPISGHTALYWYRQSLGQGPEFLIYFQGTGAADDSGLPNDRFFAVRPEGSVSTLKIQRTERGDSAVYLCADRRRTSSTLEIQFFGPGTRLTVL.

This clonotype has a count of ten or more. The gene calls are TRBV5-1 and TRBJ2-1; 10 bases are a match to TRBD2. This CDR3 has 19 amino acids. The V and J ends lost 3 bases and 0 bases, in that order; junction bases with no gene match: 12. The germline V gene has CDR1 SGHRS and CDR2 YFSETQ. The CDR3 region is CASSSPGLARGSSYNEQFF. Here the CDR3 DNA reads TGCGCCAGCAGCTCACCGGGACTAGCGAGGGGCAGCTCCTACAATGAGCAGTTCTTC.

This clonotype has a count of ten or more. This rearrangement joins TRBV5-1 to TRBJ1-2; D not resolved. Germline V gene lookup returns CDR1 SGHRS and CDR2 YFSETQ. V lost 4 bases to trimming and J lost 4 bases, with 17 bases between them. The CDR3 sequence is 15 residues long. The CDR3 loop reads CASSQSFLPRYGYTF. The CDR3 DNA is TGCGCCAGCAGCCAATCATTTTTGCCCCGCTATGGCTACACCTTC.

This clonotype was observed once. This rearrangement joins TRBV28 to TRBJ1-2; TRBD1 aligns across 8 bases. Per germline, CDR1 MDHEN and CDR2 SYDVKM. With V trimmed by 5 bases and J by 8 bases, 7 bases remained unmatched. The CDR3 sequence is 13 residues long. This CDR3 is CASSKQDRVGYTF. CDR3 sequence (DNA): TGTGCCAGCAGTAAACAGGACAGGGTCGGCTACACCTTC.

V usage is TRBV10-1 and J usage is TRBJ2-7; TRBD2 aligns across 7 bases. The end of the DNA fits TRBJ2-1 better, so the J call may be wrong. The CDR3 has 16 amino acids. Germline values: CDR1 WNHNN, CDR2 SYGVQD (reference sequence). The CDR3 loop is CASSDTSAQRLGEQFF. The CDR3 DNA follows: TGCGCCAGCAGTGACACTAGCGCGCAGAGGTTGGGAGAGCAGTTCTTC.

This clonotype appeared many times. The rearrangement uses TRBV7-2 and TRBJ2-3, with TRBD2 identical over 9 bases. Germline-derived CDR1 and CDR2 are SGHTA and FQGNSA. The CDR3 consists of 18 residues. V lost 4 bases to trimming and J lost 0 bases; unmatched junction nucleotides: 11. CDR3 residues: CASSSRVAGVTSTDTQYF. In nucleotides, the CDR3 is TGTGCCAGCAGCTCCCGGGTAGCGGGGGTTACTAGCACAGATACGCAGTATTTT.

The chain has TRBV6-4 and TRBJ1-6; TRBD1 agrees at 7 bases. CDR1 is MRHNA, CDR2 SNTAGT, per germline. The V and J ends lost 6 bases and 4 bases, in that order; junction bases with no gene match: 6. The CDR3 is 15 amino acids. This CDR3 is CASRHPGQYNSPLHF. DNA of the CDR3: TGTGCCAGCAGACACCCGGGACAGTATAATTCACCCCTCCACTTT.

This clonotype was recorded at least ten times. The chain links TRBV29-1 to TRBJ1-4; 9 bases agree with TRBD1. V gave up 4 bases and J gave up 6 bases; unmatched junction bases: 3. Germline V gene sequence: CDR1 SQVTM, CDR2 ANQGSEA. CDR3 length: 13 amino acids. CDR3 DNA: TGCAGCGTTGGGGGACAGGGAGATGAAAAACTGTTTTTT. Translation gives CSVGGQGDEKLFF.

On this clonotype: One base away lies a much larger clone, so this may be a sequencing read error. Since no conserved phenylalanine or tryptophan closes the CDR3, a read error is the likely cause. This chain connects TRBV9 to TRBJ2-1; D not certain. This CDR3 comprises 13 residues. Germline V CDR1 and CDR2: SGDLS, YYNGEE. V was trimmed by 0 bases and J by 2 bases, leaving 3 bases between them. In DNA, the CDR3 is TGTGCCAGCAGCGTAGGGGCCTACAATGAGCAGTTCTCC. It translates to CASSVGAYNEQFS.

The rearrangement joins TRBV5-1 to TRBJ2-3; D gene unclear. The ends were cut back, 0 bases at V and 6 bases at J, with 11 bases in the middle. The CDR3 spans 14 residues. The germline V gene encodes CDR1 SGHRS and CDR2 YFSETQ. This CDR3 is CASSLEWGRDTQYF. The DNA of the CDR3 is TGCGCCAGCAGCTTGGAATGGGGAAGGGATACGCAGTATTTT.

This clonotype has at least ten counts. This chain uses TRBV5-8 with TRBJ2-7, with 7 bases identical to TRBD1. This CDR3 region has 14 residues. J gave up 3 bases and V 4 bases, and 7 bases lay outside the gene matches. The germline V gene has CDR1 SGHTS and CDR2 YDEGEE. The CDR3 loop reads CASSTGVIGYEQYF. The DNA of the CDR3 is TGTGCCAGCAGCACAGGGGTCATCGGCTACGAGCAGTACTTC.

For this clonotype: At one boundary the junction diverges from the germline segment, which might be a read error. This chain links TRBV18 with TRBJ1-5; TRBD1 matches at 12 bases. The germline V gene encodes CDR1 KGHSH and CDR2 LQKENI. The CDR3 spans 16 residues. The CDR3 spells CAGSPMGQGASQPQHF. CDR3 bases: TGTGCCGGCTCACCAATGGGACAGGGGGCGAGTCAGCCCCAGCATTTT.

This chain links TRBV5-6 with TRBJ2-3; the D is unclear. The CDR3 has 11 residues. Germline CDR1 is SGHDT and CDR2 is YYEEEE. This CDR3 reads CASNAPDTQYF. CDR3 nucleotides: TGTGCTAGTAACGCGCCAGATACGCAGTATTTT. Together with reference TRBV5-6 and TRBJ2-3, the CDR3 gives the full variable domain: DAGVTQSPTHLIKTRGQQVTLRCSPKSGHDTVSWYQQALGQGPQFIFQYYEEEERQRGNFPDRFSGHQFPNYSSELNVNALLLGDSALYLCASNAPDTQYFGPGTRLTVL.

This clonotype was seen many times. This chain links TRBV4-1 with TRBJ2-5, with TRBD2 identical over 7 bases. The CDR3 has 14 residues. The J segment lost 5 bases and the V segment lost 1 base, leaving 4 bases of the junction unmatched. From germline, CDR1 is MGHRA and CDR2 YSYEKL. This CDR3 is CASSQVGGSETQYF. In DNA form, the CDR3 reads TGCGCCAGCAGCCAAGTGGGGGGGAGTGAGACCCAGTACTTC.

This clonotype was seen repeatedly, ten times or more. The V call is TRBV6-5, the J call TRBJ2-5, with D perhaps being TRBD1 or TRBD2 (6 bases each). The germline gives CDR1 MNHEY, CDR2 SVGAGI. With 7 bases removed from V and 8 bases from J, the gap between germline ends came to 14 bases. CDR3 size: 12 residues. CDR3 region: CASNGRGTTQYF. The CDR3, as DNA: TGTGCCAGCAATGGACGCGGGACAACCCAGTACTTC.

This clonotype has a count of ten or more. The genes are TRBV11-2 and TRBJ1-6; 9 bases map to TRBD1. The J segment lost 0 bases and the V segment lost 3 bases, leaving 6 bases of the junction unmatched. From germline, CDR1 is SGHAT and CDR2 FQNNGV. This CDR3 is built from 18 residues. CDR3 nucleotide sequence: TGTGCCAGCAGCTTCTCCGGGACAGGGAGCTCCTATAATTCACCCCTCCACTTT. Encoded protein: CASSFSGTGSSYNSPLHF.

As for this clonotype: Because the CDR3 is missing its conserved closing phenylalanine or tryptophan, this is likely a read error. This chain uses TRBV30 with TRBJ2-3; 9 nucleotides line up with TRBD2. J gave up 3 bases and V 0 bases, and 4 bases lay outside the gene matches. CDR1 is GTSNPN, CDR2 SVGIG, per germline (reference sequence). This CDR3 comprises 15 residues. The DNA of the CDR3 is TGTGCCTGGAGTGTCGCAGCGGGAGGAACAGATACGCAGTATCAT. Translating gives CAWSVAAGGTDTQYH.